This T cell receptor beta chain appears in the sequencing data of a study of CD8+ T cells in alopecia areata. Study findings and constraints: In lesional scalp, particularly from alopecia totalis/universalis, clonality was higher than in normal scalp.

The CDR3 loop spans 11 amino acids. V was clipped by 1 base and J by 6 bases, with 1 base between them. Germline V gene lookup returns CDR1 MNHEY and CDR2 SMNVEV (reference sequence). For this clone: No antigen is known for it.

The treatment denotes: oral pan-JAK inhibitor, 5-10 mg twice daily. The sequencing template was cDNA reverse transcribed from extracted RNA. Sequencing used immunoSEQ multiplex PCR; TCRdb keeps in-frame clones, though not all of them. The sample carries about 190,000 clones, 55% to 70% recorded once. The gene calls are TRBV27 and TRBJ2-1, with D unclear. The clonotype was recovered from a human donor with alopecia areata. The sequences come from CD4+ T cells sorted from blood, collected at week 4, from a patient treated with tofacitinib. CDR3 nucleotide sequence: TGTGCCAGCAGTTTATTCAATGAGCAGTTCTTC. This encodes CASSLFNEQFF.